The rows below give T cell receptor beta chains drawn from one sample of a study of blood T cell repertoires in COVID-19. The assay was immunoSEQ multiplex PCR, and TCRdb's table has in-frame clones only and misses some. The sample lists 650,000 to 800,000 clones, 85% to 90% seen once, with around 0.3% in the top ten. The sequenced material came from peripheral blood. The receptors were gathered from a woman younger than 35 with acute or convalescent COVID-19. Both conserved end residues are part of each CDR3. The D gene is left open where the match is weak. Expanded clones are given a class, and other clones once, few, many or no size at all.

d_call: TRBD1
j_call: TRBJ1-2
v_call: TRBV6-5
clone_size: .
cdr3_nt: TGTGCCAGCAAGACAGGGGGTGGCTACACCTTC
cdr3_aa: CASKTGGGYTF

d_call: TRBD1
j_call: TRBJ2-7
v_call: TRBV30
clone_size: .
cdr3_nt: TGTGCCTGGCGGAGGACAGGGCCGGGAGAGCAGTACTTC
cdr3_aa: CAWRRTGPGEQYF

d_call: .
j_call: TRBJ2-5
v_call: TRBV5-4
clone_size: .
cdr3_nt: TGTGCCAGCAGCTTGCGAGAGACCCAGTACTTC
cdr3_aa: CASSLRETQYF

d_call: .
j_call: TRBJ2-2
v_call: TRBV4-2
clone_size: few
cdr3_nt: TGTGCCAGCAGCCAAGATGGGGCAGGGGGGACGAACACCGGGGAGCTGTTTTTT
cdr3_aa: CASSQDGAGGTNTGELFF

d_call: .
j_call: TRBJ2-2
v_call: TRBV19
clone_size: .
cdr3_nt: TGTGCCAGTAGGGCCCCAGGGCAGCGAATCACCGGGGAGCTGTTTTTT
cdr3_aa: CASRAPGQRITGELFF

d_call: TRBD1
j_call: TRBJ1-6
v_call: TRBV6-6
clone_size: .
cdr3_nt: TGTGCCAGCAGTCGGGCTGGAGGGGGCAAGCCGGATTCACCCCTCCACTTT
cdr3_aa: CASSRAGGGKPDSPLHF

d_call: TRBD1
j_call: TRBJ2-7
v_call: TRBV30
clone_size: .
cdr3_nt: TGTGCCTGGAAGGGGGACAGGAGCTCCTACGAGCAGTACTTC
cdr3_aa: CAWKGDRSSYEQYF

d_call: .
j_call: TRBJ1-1
v_call: TRBV6-2/TRBV6-3
clone_size: .
cdr3_nt: TGTGCCAGCAGTTACTTTCATCTGAACACTGAAGCTTTCTTT
cdr3_aa: CASSYFHLNTEAFF

d_call: .
j_call: TRBJ1-3
v_call: TRBV12-3/TRBV12-4
clone_size: .
cdr3_nt: TGTGCCAGCAGCCGGGCGGGGGGGAACACCATATATTTT
cdr3_aa: CASSRAGGNTIYF

d_call: TRBD1
j_call: TRBJ1-1
v_call: TRBV7-9
clone_size: .
cdr3_nt: TGTGCCAGCAGCTTATACGGGACAGGGGGCTTATGGACTGAAGCTTTCTTT
cdr3_aa: CASSLYGTGGLWTEAFF

d_call: .
j_call: TRBJ1-5
v_call: TRBV21-1
clone_size: few
cdr3_nt: TGTGCCAGCAGCAAACTGGCTGGGACAGGGGGGATTGGTACGTTGATTAGTCAGCCCCAGCATTTT
cdr3_aa: CASSKLAGTGGIGTLISQPQHF

d_call: .
j_call: TRBJ1-2
v_call: TRBV11-2
clone_size: .
cdr3_nt: TGTGCCAGCAGCTCTACAGGGTTGGGGTACTATGGCTACACCTTC
cdr3_aa: CASSSTGLGYYGYTF

d_call: TRBD2
j_call: TRBJ2-3
v_call: TRBV19
clone_size: once
cdr3_nt: TGTGCCAGTAGTATTCCTCGCGGACTAGGAGGAGATACGCAGTATTTT
cdr3_aa: CASSIPRGLGGDTQYF

d_call: .
j_call: TRBJ1-2
v_call: TRBV6-2/TRBV6-3
clone_size: .
cdr3_nt: TGTGCCAGCAGCACCCAGGGAAGGTATGGCTACACCTTC
cdr3_aa: CASSTQGRYGYTF

d_call: TRBD1
j_call: TRBJ1-1
v_call: TRBV11-2
clone_size: few
cdr3_nt: TGTGCCAGCAGCTTAGGGGACAGGATGAACACTGAAGCTTTCTTT
cdr3_aa: CASSLGDRMNTEAFF